The 5 T cell receptor beta chains listed next were all sequenced from one sample in a study of T-cell memory formation after mild COVID-19. One entry per CDR3 protein, called by TCRdb with MiXCR from the 5' RACE reads. Of hundreds of thousands of distinct CDR3 sequences listed, roughly an eighth are singletons. The sequencing input was PBMCs or a T cell subset sorted from them (not recorded which). Source of these receptors: a man younger than 35 who had mild COVID-19 (a few samples of this study predate the infection). Cell type and time point are not known.

The chain links TRBV3-1 to TRBJ2-4; D might be TRBD2 (6 bases). The CDR3 sequence is 16 residues long. V was trimmed by 1 base and J by 1 base, leaving 11 bases between them. The germline V gene encodes CDR1 LGHDT and CDR2 YNNKEL (reference sequence). DNA for the CDR3: TGTGCCAGCAGCCAAGTTGCGGGGTCGGCCAAAAACATTCAGTACTTC. Residues: CASSQVAGSAKNIQYF.

This rearrangement joins TRBV3-1 to TRBJ2-1, with 7 bases lining up with TRBD1. Germline CDR1 LGHDT, CDR2 YNNKEL (reference sequence). The length of the CDR3 is 13 residues. J was trimmed by 7 bases and V by 1 base; bases with no gene match: 1. The CDR3 loop is CASSQAGGNEQFF. As DNA, the CDR3 is TGTGCCAGCAGCCAAGCAGGGGGTAATGAGCAGTTCTTC.

The chain uses TRBV6-1 and TRBJ1-1; tentative D call: TRBD1 (5 bases). The ends were cut back, 1 base at V and 5 bases at J, with 11 bases in the middle. Germline V CDR1 and CDR2: MNHNS, SASEGT. The CDR3 has 14 amino acids. The CDR3: CASSEGGPGTEAFF. CDR3 sequence (DNA): TGTGCCAGCAGTGAAGGGGGCCCCGGGACTGAAGCTTTCTTT.

In nucleotides, the CDR3 is TGTGCCAGCAGTCCGCTAGCGGGGGGGCGGGAAGATACGCAGTATTTT. Protein: CASSPLAGGREDTQYF. V usage is TRBV12-3 or TRBV12-4 and J usage is TRBJ2-3, with 12 nucleotides matching TRBD2. The CDR3 spans 16 residues. V was clipped by 5 bases and J by 5 bases; unmatched bases: 8.

V is TRBV6-5 and J is TRBJ2-7; the match to TRBD1 covers 8 bases. Germline V gives CDR1 MNHEY, CDR2 SVGAGI. J gave up 5 bases and V 6 bases, and 6 bases lay outside the gene matches. The length of the CDR3 is 13 residues. The CDR3 DNA reads as TGTGCCAGCAGGTACCCAGGGGGCGACGAGCAGTACTTC. Protein sequence: CASRYPGGDEQYF.